These 27 T cell receptor beta chains share one sample of origin, sequenced in a study of regulatory T cells in long-lasting Graves disease. Combining iRepertoire HTBI primers with Arm-PCR of CDR3 regions, the authors built TCR beta libraries. TCRdb redid the calling of the multiplex PCR reads with MiXCR, one entry per CDR3 protein. The table shows 600,000 to 800,000 distinct CDR3 sequences, with about 30% occurring only once. Time point noted: persistent/refractory GD, antithyroid drugs over 5 years with positive TRAb. With RNA extracted from PBMCs as input, the TCR library was made. The sequences come from peripheral blood mononuclear cells (PBMCs), collected when the disease was refractory, from a patient treated with antithyroid drugs. The receptor source for this set is a female donor with Graves disease.

This clonotype turned up a few times. CDR3 region: CATVDGTYPGELFF. CDR3 nucleotides: TGTGCCACTGTGGACGGGACTTACCCCGGGGAGCTGTTTTTT. The gene calls are TRBV6-1 and TRBJ2-2; tentatively, D is TRBD2 (6 bases). V was trimmed by 10 bases and J by 6 bases, leaving 18 bases between them. This CDR3 is built from 14 residues. Germline CDR1 MNHNS, CDR2 SASEGT.

A few counts support this clonotype. The V call is TRBV6-1, the J call TRBJ2-2; 10 nucleotides line up with TRBD2. Germline-derived CDR1 and CDR2 are MNHNS and SASEGT. V lost 6 bases, J lost 0 bases, and 1 base stayed unmatched. This CDR3 region has 15 residues. The CDR3 DNA sequence: TGTGCCAGCAGAAGCGGGAGGGCGAACACCGGGGAGCTGTTTTTT. Residues: CASRSGRANTGELFF.

The chain combines TRBV30 with TRBJ2-6; the D is unclear. The CDR3 is made up of 14 amino acids. Germline V lookup: CDR1 GTSNPN, CDR2 SVGIG (reference sequence). Trimming left V 0 bases short and J 0 bases short, with 3 bases between. The CDR3 nucleotides are TGTGCCTGGAGTGTAGTCTCTGGGGCCAACGTCCTGACTTTC. Encoded protein: CAWSVVSGANVLTF. Looking up the rest from reference TRBV30 and TRBJ2-6 gives the full variable domain: SQTIHQWPATLVQPVGSPLSLECTVEGTSNPNLYWYRQAAGRGLQLLFYSVGIGQISSEVPQNLSASRPQDRQFILSSKKLLLSDSGFYLCAWSVVSGANVLTFGAGSRLTVL.

The chain recombines TRBV11-2 with TRBJ2-7, with 9 bases lining up with TRBD2. The CDR3 loop spans 17 amino acids. The ends lost 3 bases at V and 7 bases at J; junction bases unmatched: 16. Germline CDR1 SGHAT, CDR2 FQNNGV. CDR3 bases: TGTGCCAGCAGCTTTCCCCTTGGGGTAGCGGGAGCTCGTGAGCAGTACTTC. It yields the protein CASSFPLGVAGAREQYF.

This clonotype was counted at least ten times. J is TRBJ1-5 and V is TRBV28; D not resolved. The CDR3 has 15 residues. The germline V gene encodes CDR1 MDHEN and CDR2 SYDVKM. The germline V and J ends were trimmed by 6 bases and 6 bases, with 18 bases remaining between them. The CDR3 DNA follows: TGTGCCAGCAGATACCCCCCCGGACCAGGTCAGCCCCAGCATTTT. Translation gives CASRYPPGPGQPQHF.

The V call is TRBV30, the J call TRBJ1-5; 8 nucleotides align to TRBD1. V lost 2 bases and J lost 5; bases outside the gene matches: 2. This CDR3 region has 13 residues. Germline lookup yields CDR1 GTSNPN and CDR2 SVGIG (reference sequence). For the CDR3, the DNA is TGTGCCTGGAGTCAGGGGGCTCATCAGCCCCAGCATTTT. As protein: CAWSQGAHQPQHF. The full variable domain, its missing parts supplied by reference TRBV30 and TRBJ1-5, is SQTIHQWPATLVQPVGSPLSLECTVEGTSNPNLYWYRQAAGRGLQLLFYSVGIGQISSEVPQNLSASRPQDRQFILSSKKLLLSDSGFYLCAWSQGAHQPQHFGDGTRLSIL.

The V gene is TRBV12-3 or TRBV12-4, the J gene TRBJ2-7, with 7 bases aligning to TRBD2. CDR3 size: 16 residues. The V gene end was trimmed by 0 bases and the J gene end by 2 bases; junction bases not matched to a gene: 7. CDR3 DNA: TGTGCCAGCAGTTTAGCGCCCGGGGGGATTACCTACGAGCAGTACTTC. It translates to CASSLAPGGITYEQYF.

Ten or more counts support this clonotype. Written as DNA, the CDR3 is TGTGCCAGCAGCTCGGGACCTGGTGGAGACTATGGCTACACCTTC. It is translated as CASSSGPGGDYGYTF. The gene calls are TRBV11-1 and TRBJ1-2, with a weak D call TRBD1 (5 bases). The V end was cut by 4 bases, the J end by 3 bases, with 15 bases between. This CDR3 has 15 residues. Germline V CDR1 and CDR2: SGHAT, FQDESV (reference sequence).

This rearrangement joins TRBV4-1 to TRBJ2-7; possibly TRBD2 for D (7 bases). V shed 3 bases and J shed 6 bases, with 18 bases lying between them. Germline loops: CDR1 MGHRA, CDR2 YSYEKL. The CDR3 extends over 15 amino acids. The CDR3 nucleotides read TGCGCCAGCAGCCAGGCGGGGGCCGGAGGGAGCGAGCAGTACTTC. This encodes CASSQAGAGGSEQYF.

The chain joins TRBV3-1 to TRBJ1-2, with TRBD1 matching 7 bases. This CDR3 comprises 16 residues. Losses at the gene ends were 2 bases for V and 7 bases for J; bases not matched to a gene: 13. Germline-derived CDR1 and CDR2 are LGHDT and YNNKEL (reference sequence). The DNA for the CDR3 is TGTGCCAGCAGCCAAAAGGGACAGAGAGCCACCCGTGGCTACACCTTC. Protein sequence: CASSQKGQRATRGYTF.

This clonotype has more than one count but fewer than ten. J is TRBJ2-5 and V is TRBV6-2 or TRBV6-3, with D maybe TRBD2 (5 bases). The germline V gene has CDR1 MNHEY and CDR2 SVGEGT. V was shortened by 8 bases and J by 9 bases, with 10 bases between the two germline ends. This CDR3 comprises 10 residues. The CDR3 spells CASHRGPQYF. CDR3 coding DNA: TGTGCCAGCCACCGAGGGCCCCAGTACTTC.

This clonotype has just a few counts. The J gene is TRBJ1-4, the V gene TRBV28; 7 nucleotides match TRBD1. This CDR3 region has 12 residues. The V gene end was trimmed by 9 bases and the J gene end by 5 bases; junction bases not matched to a gene: 3. Germline CDR1 MDHEN, CDR2 SYDVKM. The CDR3 DNA sequence: TGTGCCAGTAACAGGGGAAATGAAAAACTGTTTTTT. Residues: CASNRGNEKLFF. The variable domain in full, completed from reference TRBV28 and TRBJ1-4, reads DVKVTQSSRYLVKRTGEKVFLECVQDMDHENMFWYRQDPGLGLRLIYFSYDVKMKEKGDIPEGYSVSREKKERFSLILESASTNQTSMYLCASNRGNEKLFFGSGTQLSVL.

At least ten counts were recorded for this clonotype. The V call is TRBV28, the J call TRBJ1-2; maybe TRBD1 (5 bases). The V end was cut by 6 bases, the J end by 4 bases, with 12 bases between. The germline V gene encodes CDR1 MDHEN and CDR2 SYDVKM. The CDR3 contains 13 residues. The DNA for the CDR3 is TGTGCCAGCAGCACGCCGGGACGCTATGGCTACACCTTC. Translated, it gives CASSTPGRYGYTF.

The V and J genes are TRBV2 and TRBJ1-5; 7 bases are shared with TRBD1. Germline loops: CDR1 SNHLY, CDR2 FYNNEI. This CDR3 is built from 13 residues. J gave up 4 bases and V 8 bases, and 5 bases lay outside the gene matches. In DNA, the CDR3 is TGTGCCAGCTTAGACAGGGAGAATCAGCCCCAGCATTTT. Its translation: CASLDRENQPQHF.

This clonotype appeared a few times. The chain is built from TRBV9 and TRBJ1-1, with 7 positions matching TRBD1. V gave up 3 bases and J gave up 0 bases; unmatched junction bases: 5. The CDR3 is 15 residues long. Per germline, CDR1 SGDLS and CDR2 YYNGEE. The CDR3 loop is CASSDAGTVNTEAFF. CDR3 bases: TGTGCCAGCAGCGACGCCGGGACAGTGAACACTGAAGCTTTCTTT.

This rearrangement joins TRBV7-2 to TRBJ1-5; 8 nucleotides agree with TRBD1. The CDR3 is made up of 14 amino acids. Germline assignment: CDR1 SGHTA and CDR2 FQGNSA. J lost 9 bases, V lost 3 bases, and 7 bases had no gene match. The CDR3 is CASSFPGQARPQHF. The CDR3 DNA follows: TGTGCCAGCAGCTTCCCGGGACAGGCAAGGCCCCAGCATTTT.

CDR3 in DNA: TGTGCCAGCAGCCAAAGACTAGTTGGGGAGGTCCAAGAGACCCAGTACTTC. Protein product: CASSQRLVGEVQETQYF. The chain couples TRBV3-1 to TRBJ2-5, with a tentative D call TRBD2 (6 bases). The germline V gene encodes CDR1 LGHDT and CDR2 YNNKEL (reference sequence). The CDR3 has 17 amino acids. V lost 2 bases and J lost 1, with 17 bases in between.

This clonotype was observed a handful of times. This chain uses TRBV29-1 with TRBJ2-2; D unclear. CDR1 and CDR2 (germline): SQVTM, ANQGSEA. CDR3 length: 14 amino acids. Trimming cost V 0 bases and J 5 bases, with 10 bases left between them. The CDR3 is CSVEDWLGTGELFF. CDR3 DNA sequence: TGCAGCGTTGAAGATTGGCTCGGTACCGGGGAGCTGTTTTTT.

The rearrangement links TRBV7-9 to TRBJ2-7; no definite D call. The V end lost 5 bases, the J end lost 2 bases, and 10 bases lay between the germline ends. The CDR3 is made up of 13 amino acids. In germline, CDR1 is SEHNR, CDR2 FQNEAQ (reference sequence). CDR3 sequence reads: CASSHRTAYEQYF. Here the CDR3 DNA reads TGTGCCAGCAGCCACCGGACGGCCTACGAGCAGTACTTC.

V gene TRBV6-1 combines with J gene TRBJ1-2; 9 bases are shared with TRBD1. The CDR3 extends over 14 amino acids. Germline V gives CDR1 MNHNS, CDR2 SASEGT. V lost 6 bases to trimming and J lost 9 bases; unmatched junction nucleotides: 11. CDR3 loop: CASRDAGTGRSYTF. The CDR3 bases are TGTGCCAGCAGAGACGCCGGGACAGGGCGTAGCTACACCTTC.

CDR3 DNA sequence: TGCAGCGTTGCGCGCAGGGACTCTTCTGAAGCTTTCTTT. Its protein is CSVARRDSSEAFF. The chain employs TRBV29-1 and TRBJ1-1; TRBD1 is a possible D gene (5 bases). Per the germline V gene, CDR1 is SQVTM and CDR2 is ANQGSEA. Trimming left V 4 bases short and J 6 bases short, with 15 bases between. The CDR3 consists of 13 residues. Variable domain in full (rest from reference TRBV29-1 and TRBJ1-1): SAVISQKPSRDICQRGTSLTIQCQVDSQVTMMFWYRQQPGQSLTLIATANQGSEATYESGFVIDKFPISRPNLTFSTLTVSNMSPEDSSIYLCSVARRDSSEAFFGQGTRLTVV.

The J gene is TRBJ2-7, the V gene TRBV10-3; tentative D call: TRBD1 (5 bases). This CDR3 has 13 residues. Trimming pared 7 bases from V and 2 bases from J, leaving 12 bases between. Germline V gene lookup returns CDR1 ENHRY and CDR2 SYGVKD. As DNA, the CDR3 is TGTGCCATCAATCGTCCAGGGACCTACGAGCAGTACTTC. This gives the protein CAINRPGTYEQYF.

V and J are TRBV27 and TRBJ2-3, with 7 bases aligning to TRBD2. Germline V gene lookup returns CDR1 MNHEY and CDR2 SMNVEV (reference sequence). The CDR3 sequence is 16 residues long. Trimming cost V 5 bases and J 4 bases; bases outside gene matches: 12. The CDR3 region is CASSTPLSGAPDTQYF. In nucleotides, the CDR3 is TGTGCCAGCAGTACCCCTTTGAGCGGGGCCCCAGATACGCAGTATTTT.

The chain links TRBV5-1 to TRBJ1-1; D may be TRBD1 (6 bases). The CDR3 has 14 amino acids. Trimming stripped 2 bases from V and 1 base from J, with 9 bases between. The V gene's germline CDR1 is SGHRS and CDR2 YFSETQ. The CDR3 coding sequence is TGCGCCAGCAGCTTCGACAGGTCGAACACTGAAGCTTTCTTT. It specifies CASSFDRSNTEAFF.

The chain employs TRBV6-2 or TRBV6-3 and TRBJ1-5; TRBD1 might be the D (5 bases). Germline-derived CDR1 and CDR2 are MNHEY and SVGEGT. Trimming left V 8 bases short and J 6 bases short, with 14 bases between. The CDR3 consists of 13 residues. CDR3 bases: TGTGCCAGCCGGGGCCAGGCTGCTCAGCCCCAGCATTTT. Its translation is CASRGQAAQPQHF.

V and J are TRBV10-1 and TRBJ2-7, with D possibly matching TRBD1 (5 bases). From germline, CDR1 is WNHNN and CDR2 SYGVQD (reference sequence). V lost 4 bases, J lost 6 bases, and 16 bases lay in between. This CDR3 region has 14 residues. The CDR3 loop is CASSGWGSVGEQYF. CDR3 sequence (DNA): TGCGCCAGCAGTGGATGGGGCTCGGTTGGCGAGCAGTACTTC.

Many counts were recorded for this clonotype. The chain couples TRBV2 to TRBJ1-4; D call uncertain. The CDR3 is made up of 14 amino acids. Trimming shortened V by 2 bases and J by 3 bases, and 7 bases separated the two germline ends. Germline lookup yields CDR1 SNHLY and CDR2 FYNNEI. This chain's CDR3 is CASSEWRSNEKLFF. CDR3 nucleotides: TGTGCCAGCAGTGAATGGCGGTCTAATGAAAAACTGTTTTTT. Combining the CDR3 with reference TRBV2 and TRBJ1-4 gives the whole variable domain EPEVTQTPSHQVTQMGQEVILRCVPISNHLYFYWYRQILGQKVEFLVSFYNNEISEKSEIFDDQFSVERPDGSNFTLKIRSTKLEDSAMYFCASSEWRSNEKLFFGSGTQLSVL.